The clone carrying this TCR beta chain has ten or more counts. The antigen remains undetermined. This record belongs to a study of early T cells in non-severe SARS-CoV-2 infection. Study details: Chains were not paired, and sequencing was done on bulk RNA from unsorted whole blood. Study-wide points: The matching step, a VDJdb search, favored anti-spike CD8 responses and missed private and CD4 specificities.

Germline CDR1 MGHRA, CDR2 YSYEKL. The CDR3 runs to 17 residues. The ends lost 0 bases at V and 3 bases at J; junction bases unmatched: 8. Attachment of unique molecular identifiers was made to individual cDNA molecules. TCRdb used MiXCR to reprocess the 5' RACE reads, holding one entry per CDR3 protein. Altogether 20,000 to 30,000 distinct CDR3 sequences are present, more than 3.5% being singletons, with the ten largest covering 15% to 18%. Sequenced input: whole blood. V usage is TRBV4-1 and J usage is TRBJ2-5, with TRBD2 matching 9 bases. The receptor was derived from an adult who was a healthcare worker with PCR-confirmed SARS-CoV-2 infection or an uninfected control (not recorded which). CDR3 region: CASSQDMGTSYEETQYF. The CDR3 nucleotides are TGCGCCAGCAGCCAAGACATGGGGACTAGCTACGAAGAGACCCAGTACTTC.